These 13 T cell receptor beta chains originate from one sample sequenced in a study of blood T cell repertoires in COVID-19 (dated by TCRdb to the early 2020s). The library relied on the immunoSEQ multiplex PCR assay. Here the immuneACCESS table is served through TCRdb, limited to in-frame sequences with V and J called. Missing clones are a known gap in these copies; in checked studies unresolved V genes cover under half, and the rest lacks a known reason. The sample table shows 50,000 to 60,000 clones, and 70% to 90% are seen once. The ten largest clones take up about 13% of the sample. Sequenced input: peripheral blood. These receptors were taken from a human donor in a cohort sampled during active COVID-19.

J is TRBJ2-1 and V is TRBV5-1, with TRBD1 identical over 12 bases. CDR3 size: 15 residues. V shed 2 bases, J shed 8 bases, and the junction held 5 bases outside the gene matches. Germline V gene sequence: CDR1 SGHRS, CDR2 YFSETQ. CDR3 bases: TGCGCCAGCAGCTTCCTGGGACAGGGGGCAGATGAGCAGTTCTTC. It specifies CASSFLGQGADEQFF.

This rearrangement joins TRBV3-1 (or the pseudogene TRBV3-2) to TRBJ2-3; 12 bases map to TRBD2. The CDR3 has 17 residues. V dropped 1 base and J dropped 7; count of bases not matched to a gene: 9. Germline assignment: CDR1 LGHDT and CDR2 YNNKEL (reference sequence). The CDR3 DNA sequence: TGTGCCAGCAGCCAAGGACTAGCGGGAGTTGGGGGGTATACGCAGTATTTT. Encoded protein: CASSQGLAGVGGYTQYF.

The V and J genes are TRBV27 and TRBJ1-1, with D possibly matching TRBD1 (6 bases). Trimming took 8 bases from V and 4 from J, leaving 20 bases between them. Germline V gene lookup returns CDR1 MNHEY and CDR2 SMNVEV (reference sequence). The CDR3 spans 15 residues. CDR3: CASYSRGAWGTEAFF. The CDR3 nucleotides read TGTGCCAGCTACTCCCGGGGGGCGTGGGGCACTGAAGCTTTCTTT.

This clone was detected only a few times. The CDR3 is CSVGSGRSADTQYF. DNA for the CDR3: TGCAGCGTTGGGAGCGGGAGATCTGCAGATACGCAGTATTTT. This sequence joins TRBV29-1 and TRBJ2-3; 8 bases fit TRBD2. This CDR3 contains 14 residues. After removal of 4 bases from V and 4 bases from J, the junction contained 7 bases not matched to a gene. Germline values: CDR1 SQVTM, CDR2 ANQGSEA.

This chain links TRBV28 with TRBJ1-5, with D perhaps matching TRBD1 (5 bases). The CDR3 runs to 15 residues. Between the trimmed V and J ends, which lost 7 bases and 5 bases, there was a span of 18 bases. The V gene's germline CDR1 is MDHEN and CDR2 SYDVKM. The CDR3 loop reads CASIPGSRSDQPQHF. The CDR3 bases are TGTGCCAGCATCCCAGGGTCCAGGTCTGATCAGCCCCAGCATTTT.

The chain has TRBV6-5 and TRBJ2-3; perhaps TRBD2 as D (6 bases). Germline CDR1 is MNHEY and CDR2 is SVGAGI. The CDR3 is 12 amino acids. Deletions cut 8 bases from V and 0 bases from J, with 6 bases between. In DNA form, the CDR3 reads TGTGCCAGCGGGGGGAGCACAGATACGCAGTATTTT. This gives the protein CASGGSTDTQYF.

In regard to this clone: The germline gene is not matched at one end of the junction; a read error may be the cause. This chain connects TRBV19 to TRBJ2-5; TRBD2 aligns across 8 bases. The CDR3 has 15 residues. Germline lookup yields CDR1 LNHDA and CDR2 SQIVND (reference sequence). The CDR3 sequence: CASSTRTSPQGTQYF. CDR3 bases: TGTGCCAGTAGTACCAGGACTAGCCCCCAAGGGACCCAGTACTTC.

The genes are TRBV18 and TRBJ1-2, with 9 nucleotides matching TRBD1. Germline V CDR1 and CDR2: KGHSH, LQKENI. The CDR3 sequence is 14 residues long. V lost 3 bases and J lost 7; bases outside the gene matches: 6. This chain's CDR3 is CASSPGQGRSGYTF. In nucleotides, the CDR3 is TGTGCCAGCTCACCGGGACAGGGAAGGAGTGGCTACACCTTC.

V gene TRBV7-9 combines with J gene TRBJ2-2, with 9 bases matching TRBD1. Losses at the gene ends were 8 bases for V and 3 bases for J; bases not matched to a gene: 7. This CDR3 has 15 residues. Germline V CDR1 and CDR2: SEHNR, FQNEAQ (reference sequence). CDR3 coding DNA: TGTGCCAGCTCGGGGACAGGGAAGGACACCGGGGAGCTGTTTTTT. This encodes CASSGTGKDTGELFF.

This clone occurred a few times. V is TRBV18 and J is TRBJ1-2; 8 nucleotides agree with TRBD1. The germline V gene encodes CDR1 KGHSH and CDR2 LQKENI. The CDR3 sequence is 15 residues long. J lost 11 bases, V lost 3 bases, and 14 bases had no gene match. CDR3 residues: CASSPRTGPNTEYTF. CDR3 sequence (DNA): TGTGCCAGCTCACCCCGGACAGGGCCGAATACGGAGTACACCTTC.

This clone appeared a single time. The CDR3 protein is CASSSTSRQGAYEQYF. The CDR3 DNA reads as TGCGCCAGCAGCTCCACCTCAAGGCAGGGGGCCTACGAGCAGTACTTC. V is TRBV5-1 and J is TRBJ2-7; 7 nucleotides match TRBD1. V was pared by 3 bases and J by 2 bases, with 11 bases of the junction left unmatched. Germline CDR1 and CDR2: SGHRS and YFSETQ. The CDR3 consists of 16 residues.

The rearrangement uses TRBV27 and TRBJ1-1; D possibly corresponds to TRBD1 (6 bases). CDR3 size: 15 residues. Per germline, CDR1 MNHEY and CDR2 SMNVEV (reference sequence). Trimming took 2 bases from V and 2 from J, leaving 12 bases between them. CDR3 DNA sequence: TGTGCCAGCAGTTTACAGGCAGGGGCCAACACTGAAGCTTTCTTT. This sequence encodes CASSLQAGANTEAFF.

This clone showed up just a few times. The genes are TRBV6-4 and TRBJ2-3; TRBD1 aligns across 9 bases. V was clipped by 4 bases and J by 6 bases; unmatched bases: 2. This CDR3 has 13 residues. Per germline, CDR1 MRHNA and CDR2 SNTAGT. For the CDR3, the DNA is TGTGCCAGCAGTGTTGACAGGGGGGATACGCAGTATTTT. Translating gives CASSVDRGDTQYF.